Listed here are 22 T cell receptor beta chains from one sample, sequenced in a study of blood T cell repertoires in COVID-19. TCRdb's table, derived via immunoSEQ multiplex PCR, lists solely in-frame clones and lacks some. The sample gives around 250,000 clones, 75% to 90% of which show up once; 3.5% to 5% is in the top ten. The sequencing sample was made of PBMCs or T cells enriched from blood (not recorded which). These receptors were obtained from a woman aged 30 to 39 who had recovered from COVID-19.

The chain joins TRBV27 to TRBJ2-3; maybe TRBD1 (6 bases). The germline gives CDR1 MNHEY, CDR2 SMNVEV (reference sequence). V lost 10 bases and J lost 5, with 19 bases in between. There are 14 residues in the CDR3. The CDR3 DNA reads TGTGCCACCGTCTCGGCAGGGGCGGGAGATACGCAGTATTTT. It encodes CATVSAGAGDTQYF.

The chain couples TRBV19 to TRBJ1-5; TRBD1 is a possible D gene (6 bases). The V gene's germline CDR1 is LNHDA and CDR2 SQIVND (reference sequence). This CDR3 comprises 15 residues. V lost 5 bases and J lost 1, with 12 bases in between. CDR3 bases: TGTGCCAGTAGTTGGTCAGGGGCAAGCAATCAGCCCCAGCATTTT. Its protein is CASSWSGASNQPQHF.

This sequence joins TRBV7-2 and TRBJ2-1; D is unclear. Trimming removed 1 base from V and 0 bases from J, with 13 bases in between. The CDR3 sequence is 17 residues long. Germline CDR1 is SGHTA and CDR2 is FQGNSA. The CDR3 protein is CASSLGPSRSSYNEQFF. The CDR3 nucleotides are TGTGCCAGCAGCTTAGGACCCTCCCGGAGCTCCTACAATGAGCAGTTCTTC.

The chain uses TRBV28 and TRBJ1-2; D is unclear. This CDR3 spans 13 amino acids. Germline V gene lookup returns CDR1 MDHEN and CDR2 SYDVKM. V lost 5 bases to trimming and J lost 5 bases, with 12 bases between them. CDR3 region: CASSPQTGYGYTF. CDR3 bases: TGTGCCAGCAGTCCGCAGACGGGGTATGGCTACACCTTC.

This chain links TRBV6-2 or TRBV6-3 with TRBJ2-7, with a tentative D call TRBD1 (5 bases). Between the trimmed V and J ends, which lost 0 bases and 5 bases, there was a span of 17 bases. The V gene's germline CDR1 is MNHEY and CDR2 SVGEGT. This CDR3 spans 16 amino acids. For the CDR3, the DNA is TGTGCCAGCAGTTACTCGGGGCAGATGGAAAGCGACGAGCAGTACTTC. This translates into CASSYSGQMESDEQYF.

CDR3: CATGRAGTYEQYF. The CDR3 bases are TGTGCCACAGGGAGGGCGGGCACCTACGAGCAGTACTTC. The rearrangement joins TRBV7-2 to TRBJ2-7; 7 bases are shared with TRBD2. Losses at the gene ends were 10 bases for V and 2 bases for J; bases not matched to a gene: 8. Germline-derived CDR1 and CDR2 are SGHTA and FQGNSA. This CDR3 is 13 amino acids long.

The chain combines TRBV9 with TRBJ1-1; D not certain. V lost 0 bases and J lost 3, with 18 bases in between. The germline CDR1 and CDR2 sequences are SGDLS and YYNGEE. CDR3 size: 17 residues. CDR3 sequence: CASSVAALEGVHTEAFF. The CDR3 nucleotides read TGTGCCAGCAGCGTAGCGGCTTTGGAGGGCGTCCACACTGAAGCTTTCTTT.

The chain uses TRBV2 and TRBJ2-7; 9 nucleotides match TRBD2. The J segment lost 3 bases and the V segment lost 4 bases, leaving 4 bases of the junction unmatched. This CDR3 spans 14 amino acids. In germline, CDR1 is SNHLY, CDR2 FYNNEI. CDR3 in DNA: TGTGCCAGCAGTGGAGCGGGAGGCTACTACGAGCAGTACTTC. Its translation: CASSGAGGYYEQYF.

J is TRBJ2-1 and V is TRBV4-3; TRBD1 matches at 7 bases. CDR1 and CDR2 from the germline V gene are LGHNA and YSLEER. This CDR3 region has 14 residues. V lost 3 bases to trimming and J lost 7 bases; unmatched junction nucleotides: 6. The CDR3 coding sequence is TGCGCCAGCAGCCACCTTGGACAGGCTAATGAGCAGTTCTTC. Residues: CASSHLGQANEQFF.

The chain combines TRBV4-2 with TRBJ2-3; TRBD2 agrees at 8 bases. V lost 1 base and J lost 2; bases outside the gene matches: 5. CDR1 and CDR2 from the germline V gene are LGHNA and YNFKEQ. The CDR3 length is 16 residues. The CDR3 loop is CASSQGRAGDTDTQYF. CDR3 nucleotide sequence: TGTGCCAGCAGCCAAGGGAGAGCGGGGGACACAGATACGCAGTATTTT.

The chain combines TRBV19 with TRBJ1-1; D gene uncertain. The CDR3 runs 13 residues. V lost 5 bases and J 2 bases, leaving 9 bases between the germline ends. Germline values: CDR1 LNHDA, CDR2 SQIVND (reference sequence). CDR3 sequence reads: CASSVNINTEAFF. Here the CDR3 DNA reads TGTGCCAGTAGTGTTAACATAAACACTGAAGCTTTCTTT.

The chain couples TRBV5-8 to TRBJ2-6; 8 bases map to TRBD1. Looked up from germline, CDR1 is SGHTS and CDR2 is YDEGEE. V lost 1 base, J lost 0 bases, and 6 bases stayed unmatched. This CDR3 region has 18 residues. DNA of the CDR3: TGTGCCAGCAGCTTGAGGACAGGGATAAGCTCTGGGGCCAACGTCCTGACTTTC. This encodes CASSLRTGISSGANVLTF.

This clone was observed a handful of times. The chain carries TRBV7-2 and TRBJ1-1; D is undetermined. CDR3 size: 14 residues. The germline V gene encodes CDR1 SGHTA and CDR2 FQGNSA. The germline V and J ends were trimmed by 5 bases and 3 bases, with 13 bases remaining between them. The CDR3 sequence: CASSPLGGDTEAFF. The DNA for the CDR3 is TGTGCCAGCAGCCCTCTCGGAGGTGACACTGAAGCTTTCTTT.

The chain has TRBV28 and TRBJ2-7; 8 positions agree with TRBD1. The V segment lost 6 bases and the J segment 7 bases; nucleotides outside the gene matches: 14. The CDR3 sequence is 15 residues long. Looked up from germline, CDR1 is MDHEN and CDR2 is SYDVKM. This CDR3 reads CASSENRGRYEEQYF. The CDR3 nucleotides read TGTGCCAGCAGCGAAAACAGGGGGAGATACGAAGAGCAGTACTTC.

V gene TRBV11-2 combines with J gene TRBJ2-7, with 9 positions matching TRBD2. The ends lost 2 bases at V and 5 bases at J; junction bases unmatched: 10. Germline V gene data show CDR1 as SGHAT and CDR2 as FQNNGV. The CDR3 covers 16 residues. The CDR3 bases are TGTGCCAGCAGCTTAATCGGCGCGGGAGGGCCCAACGAGCAGTACTTC. Translation: CASSLIGAGGPNEQYF.

The V gene is TRBV19, the J gene TRBJ2-1; perhaps TRBD1 as D (6 bases). The CDR3 extends over 13 amino acids. V lost 3 bases and J lost 6, with 9 bases in between. CDR1 is LNHDA, CDR2 SQIVND, per germline (reference sequence). CDR3 protein: CASSISQGNEQFF. The CDR3 DNA reads as TGTGCCAGTAGTATCTCACAGGGCAATGAGCAGTTCTTC.

V is TRBV3-1 (or the pseudogene TRBV3-2) and J is TRBJ2-6, with 7 bases that match TRBD1. Germline-derived CDR1 and CDR2 are LGHDT and YNNKEL (reference sequence). The CDR3 has 15 amino acids. V shed 3 bases and J 9 bases; nucleotides not matched to a gene: 8. The CDR3 is CASSHTDRVGNVLTF. The CDR3 DNA follows: TGTGCCAGCAGCCACACCGACAGGGTTGGCAACGTCCTGACTTTC.

The rearrangement links TRBV30 to TRBJ2-3; TRBD1 aligns across 9 bases. J was trimmed by 4 bases and V by 3 bases; bases with no gene match: 8. Germline CDR1 reads GTSNPN; CDR2 reads SVGIG (reference sequence). The CDR3 loop spans 15 amino acids. This CDR3 is CAWSHPHRGPDTQYF. The CDR3 DNA is TGTGCCTGGAGCCATCCCCACAGGGGGCCAGATACGCAGTATTTT.

This clone was seen many times. The chain employs TRBV7-8 and TRBJ1-2, with D possibly matching TRBD1 (5 bases). Germline values: CDR1 SGHVS, CDR2 FQNEAQ. The CDR3 is 14 amino acids. V lost 5 bases, J lost 8 bases, and 18 bases lay in between. The CDR3 spells CASSPVMDTQGYTF. The CDR3 DNA reads TGTGCCAGCAGCCCAGTGATGGACACCCAGGGCTACACCTTC.

The rearrangement uses TRBV29-1 and TRBJ1-2; 9 bases agree with TRBD1. V was pared by 3 bases and J by 2 bases, with 16 bases of the junction left unmatched. The V gene's germline CDR1 is SQVTM and CDR2 ANQGSEA. The CDR3 runs to 18 residues. CDR3 residues: CSVDKGQGRANPNYGYTF. The CDR3 DNA follows: TGCAGCGTTGATAAGGGACAGGGTAGGGCGAACCCGAACTATGGCTACACCTTC.

The chain combines TRBV5-1 with TRBJ2-1; 10 nucleotides align to TRBD1. Germline V gene lookup returns CDR1 SGHRS and CDR2 YFSETQ. The CDR3 has 16 residues. V lost 1 base and J lost 8; bases outside the gene matches: 9. CDR3 loop: CASSLLGTGALDEQFF. The DNA for the CDR3 is TGCGCCAGCAGCTTGCTCGGGACAGGGGCGCTCGATGAGCAGTTCTTC.

V and J are TRBV7-2 and TRBJ2-3; 9 bases map to TRBD2. Looked up from germline, CDR1 is SGHTA and CDR2 is FQGNSA. V gave up 6 bases and J gave up 5 bases; unmatched junction bases: 6. CDR3 length: 14 amino acids. CDR3: CASRPGLARDTQYF. The CDR3 DNA follows: TGTGCCAGCAGACCTGGACTAGCGAGAGATACGCAGTATTTT.